The clone carrying this TCR beta chain has only one observation. These data are taken from a study of blood T cells in healthy people across ages. Trimming removed 1 base from V and 4 bases from J, with 15 bases in between. CDR3 size: 16 residues. Per germline, CDR1 LGHDT and CDR2 YNNKEL (reference sequence). It was with a sample-barcoded 5' primer and a J-beta primer mix that a second PCR of roughly 6 to 12 cycles was run. TCRdb re-called the 5' RACE reads through MiXCR, storing one row per CDR3 protein. The sample includes hundreds of thousands of distinct CDR3 sequences, about 37% of them seen just once.

The V and J genes are TRBV3-1 and TRBJ2-3; D possibly corresponds to TRBD2 (6 bases). Specimen: blood. This TCR came from a man in his late teens or twenties in good health. CDR3 coding DNA: TGTGCCAGCAGCCAAGGCCTAGCGAGTGTAGCAGATACGCAGTATTTT. Translated, it gives CASSQGLASVADTQYF.